This is a list of T cell receptor beta chains from one sample in a study of control samples from healthy donors and cancer patients. Here immunoSEQ multiplex PCR was the method, and the copy in TCRdb shows in-frame clones only, minus some. The sample lists 70,000 to 85,000 clones, 65% to 90% occurring once. What was sequenced was PBMCs. The receptors originated from a man between 60 and 70 years old with head and neck cancer. CDR3s include the opening cysteine and the closing phenylalanine or tryptophan. The D gene is left open where the match is weak. Part of the rows lack a size; the others show once, few, many or a class for expanded clones.

v_call,d_call,clone_size,j_call,cdr3_nt,cdr3_aa
TRBV6-5,TRBD1,-,TRBJ1-3,TGTGCCAGCAGGGGGACAGCTGGAAACACCATATATTTT,CASRGTAGNTIYF
TRBV28,TRBD2,-,TRBJ2-1,TGTGCCAGCACCCCCACTAGCGGGAGTCGGGATGAGCAGTTCTTC,CASTPTSGSRDEQFF
TRBV25-1,-,-,TRBJ1-1,TGTGCCAGCAGTGAGGGCCTAACGAACACTGAAGCTTTCTTT,CASSEGLTNTEAFF
TRBV28,TRBD1,few,TRBJ1-1,TGTGCCAGCACAATGACAGGGCGAGGCGTGGCGTACTCTGAAGCTTTCTTT,CASTMTGRGVAYSEAFF
TRBV7-2,-,once,TRBJ2-7,TGTGCCAGCAGCCCCCAGGAGTACTACGAGCAGTACTTC,CASSPQEYYEQYF
TRBV6-6,-,-,TRBJ2-7,TGTGCCAGCAGCCCGACAGAAGCAACCTACGAGCAGTACTTC,CASSPTEATYEQYF
TRBV6-1,-,once,TRBJ1-1,TGTGCCAGCAGTGAAGGGGGGTTTGGGATTCCTGAAGCTTTCTTT,CASSEGGFGIPEAFF
TRBV6-5,TRBD1,-,TRBJ1-5,TGTGCCAGCAGGGGACAGGTTAATCAGCCCCAGCATTTT,CASRGQVNQPQHF
TRBV25-1,TRBD1,-,TRBJ1-6,TGTGCCAGCAGTGACAGGGGGGCCCGCCCCCTCCACTTT,CASSDRGARPLHF
TRBV5-1,-,-,TRBJ1-3,TGCGCCAGCAGCTTGTACAGGGATGACACCATATATTTT,CASSLYRDDTIYF
TRBV5-4,-,-,TRBJ2-3,TGTGCCAGCAGCCCCATGGGGGGTAGGGGGAGGGAAGATACGCAGTATTTT,CASSPMGGRGREDTQYF
TRBV29-1,TRBD1,-,TRBJ2-3,TGCAGCGTTTCTGGACAGGGAGGCACAGATACGCAGTATTTT,CSVSGQGGTDTQYF
TRBV5-1,-,-,TRBJ1-3,TGCGCCAGCAGCTTACAGGATCCTGGGAACACCATATATTTT,CASSLQDPGNTIYF
TRBV7-8,-,-,TRBJ2-6,TGTGCCAGCAGCCCCAAGGGGTCCGCCTCCTCTGGGGCCAACGTCCTGACTTTC,CASSPKGSASSGANVLTF
TRBV7-9,TRBD1,-,TRBJ1-5,TGTGCCAGCAGCTTTGGAATTTTGGGACAGGGACCTCAAGGCTATCATTTT,CASSFGILGQGPQGYHF
TRBV19,-,-,TRBJ2-2,TGTGCCAGTAGTATCGGGCTAGCTGGCGGGGAGCTGTTTTTT,CASSIGLAGGELFF
TRBV6-5,-,-,TRBJ1-3,TGTGCCAGCAGTTTAGAGGACGGAAACACCATATATTTT,CASSLEDGNTIYF
TRBV18,TRBD1,-,TRBJ1-2,TGTGCCAGCTCACCGCGGACAGGGGGCGGAAACTATGGCTACACCTTC,CASSPRTGGGNYGYTF
TRBV27,TRBD1,-,TRBJ2-3,TGTGCCAGCAGTCCCCTTGGCAGGGGGACCATTCGAAGCACAGATACGCAGTATTTT,CASSPLGRGTIRSTDTQYF
TRBV28,TRBD1,-,TRBJ1-4,TGTGCCAGCAGTGAATGGACAGGGGCTAATGAAAAACTGTTTTTT,CASSEWTGANEKLFF
TRBV10-3,-,-,TRBJ2-3,TGTGCCATCAGTGAGTTGTTTTTCAGGGGAGCAGATACGCAGTATTTT,CAISELFFRGADTQYF
TRBV20-1,-,-,TRBJ2-3,TGCAGTGCTACGACGGATACGCAGTATTTT,CSATTDTQYF
TRBV28,-,-,TRBJ2-7,TGTGCCAGCAGCCTTGGGGGCTACGAGCAGTACTTC,CASSLGGYEQYF